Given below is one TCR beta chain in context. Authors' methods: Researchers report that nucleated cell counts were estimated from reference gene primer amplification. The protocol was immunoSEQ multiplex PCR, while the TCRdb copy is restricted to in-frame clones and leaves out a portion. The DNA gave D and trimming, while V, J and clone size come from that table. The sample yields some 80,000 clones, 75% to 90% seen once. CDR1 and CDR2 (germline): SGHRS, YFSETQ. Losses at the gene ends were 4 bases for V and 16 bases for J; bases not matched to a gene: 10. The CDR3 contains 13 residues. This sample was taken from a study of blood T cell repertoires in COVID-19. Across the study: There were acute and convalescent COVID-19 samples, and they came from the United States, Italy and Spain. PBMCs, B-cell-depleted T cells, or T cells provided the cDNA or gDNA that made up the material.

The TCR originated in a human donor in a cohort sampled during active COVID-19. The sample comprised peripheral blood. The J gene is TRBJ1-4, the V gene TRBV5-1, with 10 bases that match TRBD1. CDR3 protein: CASSGTGTGDQFF. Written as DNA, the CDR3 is TGCGCCAGCAGCGGAACCGGGACAGGGGATCAGTTTTTT.